A single sample gave rise to the 26 T cell receptor beta chains below, sequenced in a study of Ad26.COV2.S vaccination and SARS-CoV-2 variants. As to treatment: 15 to 20 received Ad26.COV2.S at low or high dose, single or two shots; roughly five received placebo; per-sample allocation not given. Material that was analyzed had been drawn on day 63 after the first vaccine or placebo injection. TCRdb's copy holds only in-frame clones and misses some; the assay was immunoSEQ multiplex PCR. Of about 330,000 clones detected, 85% to 90% appear once; the ten largest clones hold 5.5%. Here the sequenced sample was peripheral blood, taken in a trial of Ad26.COV2.S vaccine versus placebo. These receptors came from a person aged 18-65 years who received the Ad26.COV2.S COVID-19 vaccine or a placebo.

The chain joins TRBV6-2 or TRBV6-3 to TRBJ1-1; 8 nucleotides agree with TRBD1. Germline CDR1 and CDR2: MNHEY and SVGEGT. V lost 0 bases and J lost 8; bases outside the gene matches: 11. The CDR3 loop spans 16 amino acids. This CDR3 reads CASSYSSTGVGQEAFF. The DNA of the CDR3 is TGTGCCAGCAGTTACTCGTCGACAGGGGTTGGGCAAGAAGCTTTCTTT.

The CDR3, as DNA: TGTGCCAGCAGTGAAACAGCTGTCTACGAGCAGTACTTC. This encodes CASSETAVYEQYF. The chain carries TRBV6-1 and TRBJ2-7; D uncertain. The CDR3 covers 13 residues. Per the germline V gene, CDR1 is MNHNS and CDR2 is SASEGT. V was clipped by 2 bases and J by 3 bases, with 8 bases between them.

The V and J genes are TRBV13 and TRBJ1-2; D unclear. Trimming pared 3 bases from V and 2 bases from J, leaving 10 bases between. The CDR3 loop spans 14 amino acids. Germline V gene lookup returns CDR1 PRHDT and CDR2 FYEKMQ (reference sequence). The CDR3 nucleotides are TGTGCCAGCAGCTTTTGGACGGGGAACTATGGCTACACCTTC. As protein: CASSFWTGNYGYTF.

The rearrangement links TRBV6-5 to TRBJ1-1; 7 bases align to TRBD1. This CDR3 spans 15 amino acids. Germline V lookup: CDR1 MNHEY, CDR2 SVGAGI. V dropped 4 bases and J dropped 1; count of bases not matched to a gene: 6. The CDR3 nucleotides read TGTGCCAGCAGTTTAACCCAGGGGGGGAACACTGAAGCTTTCTTT. Encoded protein: CASSLTQGGNTEAFF.

J is TRBJ2-1 and V is TRBV15; no firm D call. Trimming took 2 bases from V and 9 from J, leaving 14 bases between them. The CDR3 sequence is 14 residues long. Germline-derived CDR1 and CDR2 are LNHNV and YYDKDF (reference sequence). In DNA, the CDR3 is TGTGCCACCAGCAGATCCGGGTCTTTAACTGAGCAGTTCTTC. This encodes CATSRSGSLTEQFF.

The rearrangement uses TRBV7-2 and TRBJ1-1, with no clear D. Germline loops: CDR1 SGHTA, CDR2 FQGNSA. V shed 3 bases and J shed 3 bases, with 11 bases lying between them. This CDR3 region has 14 residues. The DNA for the CDR3 is TGTGCCAGCAGCTTCCTTGGGGAGCACACTGAAGCTTTCTTT. It translates to CASSFLGEHTEAFF. The full variable domain, with the rest looked up from reference TRBV7-2 and TRBJ1-1, is GAGVSQSPSNKVTEKGKDVELRCDPISGHTALYWYRQSLGQGLEFLIYFQGNSAPDKSGLPSDRFSAERTGGSVSTLTIQRTQQEDSAVYLCASSFLGEHTEAFFGQGTRLTVV.

The chain carries TRBV24-1 and TRBJ2-2; maybe TRBD1 (6 bases). The length of the CDR3 is 16 residues. Germline V gene lookup returns CDR1 KGHDR and CDR2 SFDVKD. V was pared by 2 bases and J by 1 base, with 10 bases between. CDR3 in amino acids: CATSDSGTRNTGELFF. CDR3 coding DNA: TGTGCCACCAGTGATTCCGGGACACGGAACACCGGGGAGCTGTTTTTT.

The chain couples TRBV15 to TRBJ2-3; 8 nucleotides match TRBD2. This CDR3 has 18 residues. Germline V gene lookup returns CDR1 LNHNV and CDR2 YYDKDF (reference sequence). V lost 5 bases, J lost 3 bases, and 16 bases stayed unmatched. In DNA form, the CDR3 reads TGTGCCACCAGCGGTGATCTAGCGGGCGGTCTACGTACAGATACGCAGTATTTT. It encodes CATSGDLAGGLRTDTQYF.

This clone is a singleton in its sample. A junction end diverges from the germline sequence, so it may reflect a read error. J is TRBJ1-2 and V is TRBV18, with TRBD1 as a possible D gene (6 bases). CDR3 length equals 16 residues. Germline V gives CDR1 KGHSH, CDR2 LQKENI. CDR3 in DNA: TGTGCCAGCTCACCCGGGCAGCCCCAGAATCTTGTCGAGAGGGGGTTC. This encodes CASSPGQPQNLVERGF.

The V and J genes are TRBV13 and TRBJ1-3; TRBD1 is a possible D gene (5 bases). The CDR3 runs 16 residues. Deletions cut 2 bases from V and 0 bases from J, with 11 bases between. Per germline, CDR1 PRHDT and CDR2 FYEKMQ (reference sequence). The CDR3 reads CASSLYQGTSGNTIYF. The CDR3 DNA is TGTGCCAGCAGCTTATATCAGGGAACCTCTGGAAACACCATATATTTT.

The V and J genes are TRBV6-5 and TRBJ1-2; weak D call: TRBD1 (5 bases). Deletions cut 2 bases from V and 6 bases from J, with 13 bases between. The V gene's germline CDR1 is MNHEY and CDR2 SVGAGI. CDR3 length equals 14 residues. As DNA, the CDR3 is TGTGCCAGCAGTTACCCGGCAGGGAACAATGGCTACACCTTC. Translated: CASSYPAGNNGYTF.

This chain connects TRBV18 to TRBJ1-1; D is unresolved. The CDR3 runs to 15 residues. Germline V gives CDR1 KGHSH, CDR2 LQKENI. Trimming removed 1 base from V and 3 bases from J, with 12 bases in between. The CDR3 here is CASSPLAGKDTEAFF. CDR3 in DNA: TGTGCCAGCTCACCACTTGCGGGGAAGGACACTGAAGCTTTCTTT.

V is TRBV7-9 and J is TRBJ2-1, with 7 bases that match TRBD1. The CDR3 runs to 13 residues. CDR1 and CDR2 (germline): SEHNR, FQNEAQ (reference sequence). V lost 7 bases to trimming and J lost 9 bases; unmatched junction nucleotides: 9. The CDR3 sequence: CASTQEAGGEQFF. The CDR3 region has the DNA TGTGCCAGCACCCAGGAGGCAGGGGGTGAGCAGTTCTTC.

J is TRBJ1-5 and V is TRBV9; unclear D gene. The germline V and J ends were trimmed by 2 bases and 6 bases, with 15 bases remaining between them. The length of the CDR3 is 15 residues. CDR1 is SGDLS and CDR2 is YYNGEE in the germline V gene. The chain's CDR3 is CASSVDPGSGQPQHF. Here the CDR3 DNA reads TGTGCCAGCAGCGTGGACCCGGGGAGCGGTCAGCCCCAGCATTTT.

This chain links TRBV6-6 with TRBJ1-1; D is perhaps TRBD1 (6 bases). The CDR3 consists of 15 residues. CDR1 is MNHNY, CDR2 SVGAGI, per germline (reference sequence). Trimming cost V 4 bases and J 1 base, with 13 bases left between them. The DNA for the CDR3 is TGTGCCAGCAGTTCACACAGGGTTGCGAACACTGAAGCTTTCTTT. This sequence encodes CASSSHRVANTEAFF.

Sample share makes this clone medium-sized. The rearrangement joins TRBV30 to TRBJ1-1; D may be TRBD1 (5 bases). The CDR3 is 15 residues long. Germline V lookup: CDR1 GTSNPN, CDR2 SVGIG (reference sequence). The ends were cut back, 3 bases at V and 4 bases at J, with 18 bases in the middle. The CDR3 sequence: CAWRALAGGGTEAFF. CDR3 nucleotides: TGTGCCTGGAGGGCCCTGGCGGGGGGAGGCACTGAAGCTTTCTTT.

CDR3 DNA sequence: TGTGCCAGCAGCTTAGCGGGGGACACCACCTACGAGCAGTACTTC. Translated: CASSLAGDTTYEQYF. The chain has TRBV11-2 and TRBJ2-7, with D perhaps matching TRBD1 or TRBD2 (6 bases each). V was pared by 1 base and J by 2 bases, with 12 bases between. The CDR3 extends over 15 amino acids. Per the germline V gene, CDR1 is SGHAT and CDR2 is FQNNGV. Looking up the rest from reference TRBV11-2 and TRBJ2-7 gives the full variable domain: EAGVAQSPRYKIIEKRQSVAFWCNPISGHATLYWYQQILGQGPKLLIQFQNNGVVDDSQLPKDRFSAERLKGVDSTLKIQPAKLEDSAVYLCASSLAGDTTYEQYFGPGTRLTVT.

The V gene is TRBV5-1, the J gene TRBJ2-1; D is uncertain. Germline-derived CDR1 and CDR2 are SGHRS and YFSETQ. The CDR3 length is 12 residues. V lost 4 bases to trimming and J lost 5 bases, with 7 bases between them. The CDR3 nucleotides read TGCGCCAGCAGCCCACCTAACAATGAGCAGTTCTTC. It translates to CASSPPNNEQFF.

The genes are TRBV7-9 and TRBJ2-2; D unresolved. V lost 7 bases, J lost 6 bases, and 21 bases lay in between. Germline CDR1 and CDR2: SEHNR and FQNEAQ (reference sequence). This CDR3 is 16 amino acids long. The CDR3 loop reads CASTPYVLGQSGELFF. The CDR3 DNA sequence: TGTGCCAGCACGCCGTATGTCCTGGGTCAGTCCGGGGAGCTGTTTTTT.

The sample holds one count of this clone. The chain has TRBV7-9 and TRBJ1-1; 11 positions agree with TRBD1. The CDR3 runs 16 residues. With 4 bases clipped from V and 5 bases from J, the junction kept 9 bases outside the gene matches. Germline V CDR1 and CDR2: SEHNR, FQNEAQ (reference sequence). The CDR3 protein is CASSSSGTGGNTEAFF. As DNA, the CDR3 is TGTGCCAGCAGCTCTTCTGGGACAGGGGGAAATACTGAAGCTTTCTTT.

The rearrangement joins TRBV6-2 or TRBV6-3 to TRBJ2-7; tentative D call: TRBD2 (7 bases). CDR3 length: 11 amino acids. Germline V gene data show CDR1 as MNHEY and CDR2 as SVGEGT. V was trimmed by 6 bases and J by 9 bases, leaving 12 bases between them. DNA for the CDR3: TGTGCCAGCAGCCAGGGGAGGGGGCAGTACTTC. Translation: CASSQGRGQYF.

The J gene is TRBJ2-7, the V gene TRBV10-1; TRBD1 agrees at 8 bases. J lost 1 base, V lost 11 bases, and 7 bases had no gene match. Germline V CDR1 and CDR2: WNHNN, SYGVQD (reference sequence). The CDR3 extends over 13 amino acids. CDR3 coding DNA: TGCGCCGGAAAGGGACAGGAGTCCTACGAGCAGTACTTC. Translated, it gives CAGKGQESYEQYF.

The chain links TRBV15 to TRBJ1-3, with 7 positions matching TRBD1. The V gene end was trimmed by 0 bases and the J gene end by 0 bases; junction bases not matched to a gene: 8. The germline V gene has CDR1 LNHNV and CDR2 YYDKDF (reference sequence). The CDR3 consists of 18 residues. For the CDR3, the DNA is TGTGCCACCAGCAGAGATATTCGGACAGGAGGCTCTGGAAACACCATATATTTT. Translated, it gives CATSRDIRTGGSGNTIYF.

The V call is TRBV12-3 or TRBV12-4, the J call TRBJ1-1; possibly TRBD1 for D (6 bases). The CDR3 covers 12 residues. V lost 7 bases to trimming and J lost 1 base, with 7 bases between them. CDR3 region: CASMTGNTEAFF. CDR3 in DNA: TGTGCCAGCATGACAGGGAACACTGAAGCTTTCTTT.

This chain links TRBV28 with TRBJ2-7; 9 bases are a match to TRBD1. CDR1 MDHEN and CDR2 SYDVKM come from the germline V gene. Unmatched junction bases numbered 13, after V lost 5 bases and J lost 2 bases. There are 17 residues in the CDR3. CDR3 nucleotide sequence: TGTGCCAGCAGTCCAAGACCCGGGACAGGGCTAACCTACGAGCAGTACTTC. This gives the protein CASSPRPGTGLTYEQYF.

V and J are TRBV5-1 and TRBJ2-3; 9 bases are a match to TRBD2. The CDR3 sequence is 16 residues long. V was pared by 2 bases and J by 3 bases, with 7 bases of the junction left unmatched. The V gene's germline CDR1 is SGHRS and CDR2 YFSETQ. CDR3 region: CASSFNGLAGTDTQYF. The CDR3 coding sequence is TGCGCCAGCAGCTTCAATGGGCTAGCGGGGACAGATACGCAGTATTTT.